A selection of T cell receptor beta chains follows, all from one sample in a study of neurological immune-mediated disorders. MiXCR was run by TCRdb on the 5' RACE reads, yielding one entry per CDR3 protein. The table records roughly 59,000 distinct CDR3 sequences, approximately 5.1% of them present only once. The sample consisted of PBMCs. The origin of the receptors is a human donor with multiple sclerosis. The donor label of this sample is uncertain. Each CDR3 is given with its conserved first and last residue. D genes are given only for firm matches. Expanded clones are given a class, and other clones once, few, many or no size at all.

size,J,V,D,DNA,CDR3
many,TRBJ2-6,TRBV5-1,TRBD1,TGCGCCAGCAGCTTTCGGACAGGGGCTCGCTCTGGGGCCAACGTCCTGACTTTC,CASSFRTGARSGANVLTF
few,TRBJ2-1,TRBV27,NA,TGTGCCAGCAGACGATGGGATGAGCAGTTCTTC,CASRRWDEQFF
many,TRBJ2-2,TRBV10-3,NA,TGTGCCTCGGTGGGGGAGCTCAACACCGGGGAGCTGTTTTTT,CASVGELNTGELFF
many,TRBJ1-6,TRBV7-8,NA,TGTGCCAGCAGCTTACGATTCGGACCCCGCGGAAACCCCCTCCACTTT,CASSLRFGPRGNPLHF
many,TRBJ1-1,TRBV5-1,NA,TGCGCCAGCAGCTTGAACAGCCTCAACACTGAAGCTTTCTTT,CASSLNSLNTEAFF
many,TRBJ2-4,TRBV20-1,NA,TGCAGTGCCCCGACGGAGATACTAGCCAAAAACATTCAGTACTTC,CSAPTEILAKNIQYF
many,TRBJ1-5,TRBV4-2,TRBD1,TGTGCCAGCAGCCAAGAAGCACAGGGGGCTCAGCCCCAGCATTTT,CASSQEAQGAQPQHF
many,TRBJ2-3,TRBV20-1,NA,TGCAGTGCTAAGGGCCCGCTGGGTGCAGATACGCAGTATTTT,CSAKGPLGADTQYF
many,TRBJ2-3,TRBV20-1,TRBD2,TGCAGTGCTGGTAATAGCGGGGGAATAGCAGATACGCAGTATTTT,CSAGNSGGIADTQYF
many,TRBJ1-4,TRBV5-1,NA,TGCGCCAGCAGCCCGGAGGGGGGAGTTAATGAAAAACTGTTTTTT,CASSPEGGVNEKLFF
once,TRBJ2-1,TRBV5-5,TRBD2,TGTGCCAGCAGCTCCTGGACTAGCGGCTCCTACAATGAGCAGTTCTTC,CASSSWTSGSYNEQFF
many,TRBJ2-1,TRBV5-1,NA,TGCGCCAGCAGCTTCGAGGGACCCTACAATGAGCAGTTCTTC,CASSFEGPYNEQFF
many,TRBJ1-6,TRBV5-1,NA,TGCGCCAGCAGCATTACACCTACGGATTCACCCCTCCACTTT,CASSITPTDSPLHF
many,TRBJ2-1,TRBV20-1,NA,TGCAGTGCCCTGACCCCGCAGGGAAATCTTTACAATGAGCAGTTCTTC,CSALTPQGNLYNEQFF
many,TRBJ1-1,TRBV5-6,NA,TGTGCCAGCGGACCGGGGGGGGCGACCACTGAAGCTTTCTTT,CASGPGGATTEAFF
NA,TRBJ1-5,TRBV9,NA,TGTGCCAGCAGCGTAGGGGGACTTCAGCCCCAGCATTTT,CASSVGGLQPQHF
many,TRBJ1-2,TRBV10-3,TRBD1,TGTGCCATCAAGGGACAGGGGAAAACAGCTAACTATGGCTACACCTTC,CAIKGQGKTANYGYTF
many,TRBJ2-5,TRBV5-1,NA,TGCGCCAGCAGCGGCCAGGGTGGAGAGACCCAGTACTTC,CASSGQGGETQYF
many,TRBJ1-2,TRBV29-1,NA,TGCAGCGTTGACACCGGTGGGGTCTATGGCTACACCTTC,CSVDTGGVYGYTF
many,TRBJ1-2,TRBV20-1,TRBD1,TGCAGTGCCCCCGGACAGGGTTACGGCTACACCTTC,CSAPGQGYGYTF
many,TRBJ2-3,TRBV5-8,TRBD2,TGTGCCAGCAGGCCGCGTCCGGGACTAGCGGGGGGTTCCCTTAGCACAGATACGCAGTATTTT,CASRPRPGLAGGSLSTDTQYF
many,TRBJ1-1,TRBV6-5,NA,TGTGCCAGCAACAAAGGGGGGAACACTGAAGCTTTCTTT,CASNKGGNTEAFF
many,TRBJ2-2,TRBV15,NA,TGTGCCACCAGCGGCCCGGGACCGGCTATGGAGCTGTTTTTT,CATSGPGPAMELFF
many,TRBJ2-7,TRBV5-5,NA,TGTGCCAGCAGCGAGGACAGTTACTACGAGCAGTACTTC,CASSEDSYYEQYF
many,TRBJ2-4,TRBV5-1,NA,TGCGCCAGCAGCTTGGAGCAGGGACTAGCCAAAAACATTCAGTACTTC,CASSLEQGLAKNIQYF
many,TRBJ1-5,TRBV5-1,NA,TGCGCCAGCAGCAGGACTGGGAATCAGCCCCAGCATTTT,CASSRTGNQPQHF
NA,TRBJ1-2,TRBV5-5,NA,TGTGCCAGCAGCTACAGCTTCGGTGGCTACACCTTC,CASSYSFGGYTF
many,TRBJ2-7,TRBV20-1,NA,TGCAGTGCTAGAGATCCCCGGGACGCAGCCTACGAGCAGTACTTC,CSARDPRDAAYEQYF
many,TRBJ1-1,TRBV20-1,NA,TGCAGTGCTAGAGAAGGGGGGATTCCCGAAGCTTTCTTT,CSAREGGIPEAFF
many,TRBJ1-5,TRBV4-2,TRBD1,TGTGCCAGCAGCCCCTCGACAGGGACGAGCAATCAGCCCCAGCATTTT,CASSPSTGTSNQPQHF
many,TRBJ2-2,TRBV7-9,NA,TGTGCCAGCAGCTTAAGCACCGGGGAGCTGTTTTTT,CASSLSTGELFF
many,TRBJ2-2,TRBV20-1,NA,TGCAGTGCTAGAGACTTCGACAGAGGAATCGGGGAGCTGTTTTTT,CSARDFDRGIGELFF
many,TRBJ2-1,TRBV5-1,TRBD2,TGCGCCAGCAGCCCCCCCGGGGGGGCAGGCCTCAATGAGCAGTTCTTC,CASSPPGGAGLNEQFF
many,TRBJ1-5,TRBV5-6,NA,TGTGCCAGCAGCACCTCATGGGATAGCAATCAGCCCCAGCATTTT,CASSTSWDSNQPQHF
many,TRBJ2-2,TRBV5-1,NA,TGCGCCAGCAGCCCCTCGGTGGGGAGCGACACCGGGGAGCTGTTTTTT,CASSPSVGSDTGELFF
once,TRBJ1-3,TRBV6-6,NA,TGTGCCAGCAGTTACTCGACCGGGGCCTCTGGAAACACCATATATTTT,CASSYSTGASGNTIYF
many,TRBJ2-3,TRBV7-2,TRBD2,TGTGCCAGCAGCTTACCCCTCGGCGGGGGGGCCGCAGATACGCAGTATTTT,CASSLPLGGGAADTQYF
few,TRBJ1-2,TRBV7-9,NA,TGTGCCAGCAGCTCGACCCGAGAGCCTAACTATGGCTACACCTTC,CASSSTREPNYGYTF
many,TRBJ2-3,TRBV10-3,TRBD2,TGTGCCATCAGGGGAGGGGCCGCGACAGATACGCAGTATTTT,CAIRGGAATDTQYF
many,TRBJ2-1,TRBV10-2,NA,TGCGCCAGCAGTGACCCGGGGGCCCTCACAAATGAGCAGTTCTTC,CASSDPGALTNEQFF
many,TRBJ2-7,TRBV7-6,TRBD2,TGTGCCAGCAGCTTAAAACCCCACCAGCGGGGCTACTACGAGCAGTACTTC,CASSLKPHQRGYYEQYF
few,TRBJ1-1,TRBV6-2/TRBV6-3,NA,TGTGCCAGCAGATACTACACTGAAGCTTTCTTT,CASRYYTEAFF
many,TRBJ2-3,TRBV7-9,NA,TGTGCCAGCAGCTCCACTAGACGGGATACGCAGTATTTT,CASSSTRRDTQYF
NA,TRBJ1-1,TRBV6-2/TRBV6-3,NA,TGTGCCAGCAGTTTTCGGGACTCCCGCGGAGGGGCTTTCTTT,CASSFRDSRGGAFF
many,TRBJ2-7,TRBV20-1,NA,TGCAGTGCTAGGGAATGGGGAAAATACGAGCAGTACTTC,CSAREWGKYEQYF
many,TRBJ1-5,TRBV3-1,NA,TGTGCCAGCAGCGAGAGGAATCAGCCCCAGCATTTT,CASSERNQPQHF
many,TRBJ1-1,TRBV3-1,NA,TGTGCCAGCAGCCAAGTGGATACAACTGAAGCTTTCTTT,CASSQVDTTEAFF
many,TRBJ1-5,TRBV12-5,NA,TGTGCTAGTGGTGTGGAGGCCCAGCCCCAGCATTTT,CASGVEAQPQHF